A selection of T cell receptor beta chains follows, all from one sample in a study of shared clonotypes between healthy human individuals. Measured with immunoSEQ multiplex PCR; TCRdb has only the in-frame clones, and not every one. This table has some 470,000 clones, around 80% appearing once. The specimen sequenced was PBMCs. These receptor sequences come from a woman in her forties in good health. Some clones in this sample may be carry-over from other donors' samples. Each CDR3 is given with its conserved first and last residue. The D gene is left open where the match is weak. The size entry is marked missing in some rows and otherwise reads once, few, many or a size class.

j_gene: TRBJ1-5; abundance: .; d_gene: .; v_gene: TRBV2; CDR3aa: CASSAEGTGSQPQHF; CDR3nt: TGTGCCAGCAGTGCGGAGGGGACGGGGAGTCAGCCCCAGCATTTT
j_gene: TRBJ2-7; abundance: few; d_gene: .; v_gene: TRBV10-1; CDR3aa: CASSGGTRGAEQYF; CDR3nt: TGCGCCAGCAGTGGCGGGACCAGGGGCGCCGAGCAGTACTTC
j_gene: TRBJ2-7; abundance: .; d_gene: .; v_gene: TRBV7-2; CDR3aa: CASTPLGGNSYEQYF; CDR3nt: TGTGCCAGCACCCCCCTGGGGGGCAACTCCTACGAGCAGTACTTC
j_gene: TRBJ1-5; abundance: .; d_gene: .; v_gene: TRBV19; CDR3aa: CASNRGEGPQHF; CDR3nt: TGTGCCAGCAACAGAGGAGAGGGTCCCCAGCATTTT
j_gene: TRBJ2-1; abundance: .; d_gene: TRBD2; v_gene: TRBV7-3; CDR3aa: CASSFSGRSYNEQFF; CDR3nt: TGTGCCAGCAGCTTTAGCGGGAGGAGCTACAATGAGCAGTTCTTC
j_gene: TRBJ2-7; abundance: once; d_gene: TRBD2; v_gene: TRBV5-1; CDR3aa: CASSELAGGGEQYF; CDR3nt: TGCGCCAGCAGCGAACTAGCGGGAGGCGGGGAGCAGTACTTC
j_gene: TRBJ1-3; abundance: .; d_gene: .; v_gene: TRBV9; CDR3aa: CASSASQDSGNTIYF; CDR3nt: TGTGCCAGCAGCGCAAGTCAGGATTCTGGAAACACCATATATTTT
j_gene: TRBJ2-3; abundance: .; d_gene: TRBD2; v_gene: TRBV2; CDR3aa: CASSDGGRTQYF; CDR3nt: TGTGCCAGCAGTGACGGCGGGAGGACGCAGTATTTT
j_gene: TRBJ2-7; abundance: .; d_gene: .; v_gene: TRBV5-1; CDR3aa: CASSLAVAVTYEQYF; CDR3nt: TGCGCCAGCAGCTTGGCAGTAGCGGTAACCTACGAGCAGTACTTC
j_gene: TRBJ1-3; abundance: few; d_gene: .; v_gene: TRBV30; CDR3aa: CAWARVGSGNTIYF; CDR3nt: TGTGCCTGGGCGAGGGTCGGCTCTGGAAACACCATATATTTT
j_gene: TRBJ2-3; abundance: .; d_gene: .; v_gene: TRBV18; CDR3aa: CASSPYGGTHNTDTQYF; CDR3nt: TGTGCCAGCTCACCCTATGGTGGCACACACAACACAGATACGCAGTATTTT
j_gene: TRBJ1-2; abundance: few; d_gene: .; v_gene: TRBV18; CDR3aa: CASSPEGMDYGYTF; CDR3nt: TGTGCCAGCTCACCGGAGGGGATGGACTATGGCTACACCTTC
j_gene: TRBJ2-5; abundance: .; d_gene: .; v_gene: TRBV14; CDR3aa: CASSQDLGETQYF; CDR3nt: TGTGCCAGCAGCCAAGATTTAGGAGAGACCCAGTACTTC
j_gene: TRBJ2-1; abundance: .; d_gene: .; v_gene: TRBV27; CDR3aa: CASRPTWGATEQFF; CDR3nt: TGTGCCAGCAGACCTACCTGGGGCGCCACTGAGCAGTTCTTC
j_gene: TRBJ1-1; abundance: .; d_gene: .; v_gene: TRBV29-1; CDR3aa: CSVSSSTEAFF; CDR3nt: TGCAGCGTTAGTAGCAGCACTGAAGCTTTCTTT
j_gene: TRBJ2-7; abundance: .; d_gene: .; v_gene: TRBV18; CDR3aa: CASSPGFLYEQYF; CDR3nt: TGTGCCAGCTCACCAGGGTTTTTGTACGAGCAGTACTTC
j_gene: TRBJ2-1; abundance: .; d_gene: .; v_gene: TRBV5-8; CDR3aa: CASSLVTNEQFF; CDR3nt: TGTGCCAGCAGCTTGGTGACCAATGAGCAGTTCTTC
j_gene: TRBJ2-7; abundance: .; d_gene: .; v_gene: TRBV11-2; CDR3aa: CASSPSGSGEQYF; CDR3nt: TGTGCCAGCAGCCCCTCCGGGTCGGGCGAGCAGTACTTC
j_gene: TRBJ2-5; abundance: .; d_gene: TRBD2; v_gene: TRBV6-5; CDR3aa: CASSYFLAGGETQYF; CDR3nt: TGTGCCAGCAGTTACTTCCTAGCGGGGGGAGAGACCCAGTACTTC
j_gene: TRBJ1-5; abundance: .; d_gene: .; v_gene: TRBV4-1; CDR3aa: CASSLSGQVDQPQHF; CDR3nt: TGCGCCAGCAGCCTCAGCGGGCAGGTAGATCAGCCCCAGCATTTT
j_gene: TRBJ1-2; abundance: .; d_gene: .; v_gene: TRBV2; CDR3aa: CASTDNYGYTF; CDR3nt: TGTGCCAGCACAGATAACTATGGCTACACCTTC
j_gene: TRBJ2-7; abundance: .; d_gene: .; v_gene: TRBV5-1; CDR3aa: CASSLEGVSYEQYF; CDR3nt: TGCGCCAGCAGCTTGGAAGGCGTTTCCTACGAGCAGTACTTC
j_gene: TRBJ1-1; abundance: .; d_gene: .; v_gene: TRBV28; CDR3aa: CASSFRKSGAEAFF; CDR3nt: TGTGCCAGCAGTTTTCGGAAGTCAGGCGCTGAAGCTTTCTTT
j_gene: TRBJ1-1; abundance: .; d_gene: .; v_gene: TRBV25-1; CDR3aa: CASSNTRGGTEAFF; CDR3nt: TGTGCCAGCAGTAACACCAGGGGTGGCACTGAAGCTTTCTTT
j_gene: TRBJ2-5; abundance: few; d_gene: TRBD2; v_gene: TRBV2; CDR3aa: CASSPLGLAGQETQYF; CDR3nt: TGTGCCAGCAGTCCCCTTGGACTAGCGGGGCAAGAGACCCAGTACTTC
j_gene: TRBJ2-3; abundance: .; d_gene: .; v_gene: TRBV7-3; CDR3aa: CASRMGGDTQYF; CDR3nt: TGTGCCAGCAGGATGGGGGGAGATACGCAGTATTTT
j_gene: TRBJ2-1; abundance: few; d_gene: TRBD2; v_gene: TRBV11-2; CDR3aa: CASSLGGEQFF; CDR3nt: TGTGCCAGCAGTTTGGGGGGGGAGCAGTTCTTC
j_gene: TRBJ2-2; abundance: many; d_gene: TRBD2; v_gene: TRBV6-4; CDR3aa: CASNQEAGAGTGELFF; CDR3nt: TGTGCCAGCAACCAAGAGGCGGGAGCGGGCACCGGGGAGCTGTTTTTT
j_gene: TRBJ2-2; abundance: few; d_gene: .; v_gene: TRBV7-9; CDR3aa: CATHEGPANTGELFF; CDR3nt: TGTGCCACCCACGAAGGCCCCGCGAACACCGGGGAGCTGTTTTTT
j_gene: TRBJ2-5; abundance: .; d_gene: TRBD2; v_gene: TRBV19; CDR3aa: CASSFAGARETQYF; CDR3nt: TGTGCCAGTAGTTTTGCGGGAGCCCGAGAGACCCAGTACTTC
j_gene: TRBJ1-1; abundance: .; d_gene: .; v_gene: TRBV28; CDR3aa: CASSFRGRMNTEAFF; CDR3nt: TGTGCCAGCAGTTTCAGAGGCAGGATGAACACTGAAGCTTTCTTT
j_gene: TRBJ2-1; abundance: .; d_gene: TRBD2; v_gene: TRBV4-1; CDR3aa: CASSHGLAGGKSYNEQFF; CDR3nt: TGCGCCAGCAGCCACGGACTAGCGGGAGGGAAATCCTACAATGAGCAGTTCTTC
j_gene: TRBJ1-4; abundance: once; d_gene: .; v_gene: TRBV27; CDR3aa: CASRGGGDEKLFF; CDR3nt: TGTGCCAGCAGGGGTGGGGGGGATGAAAAACTGTTTTTT
j_gene: TRBJ2-3; abundance: once; d_gene: TRBD2; v_gene: TRBV7-2; CDR3aa: CASRNSGNTDTQYF; CDR3nt: TGTGCCAGCAGGAATAGCGGGAACACAGATACGCAGTATTTT
j_gene: TRBJ1-3; abundance: .; d_gene: .; v_gene: TRBV11-1; CDR3aa: CASSGTVGNTIYF; CDR3nt: TGTGCCAGCAGCGGGACTGTTGGAAACACCATATATTTT
j_gene: TRBJ1-1; abundance: once; d_gene: .; v_gene: TRBV5-4; CDR3aa: CASSLATVRAMNTEAFF; CDR3nt: TGTGCCAGCAGCTTGGCCACCGTAAGGGCAATGAACACTGAAGCTTTCTTT
j_gene: TRBJ2-1; abundance: .; d_gene: TRBD2; v_gene: TRBV6-1; CDR3aa: CASSASGRINEQFF; CDR3nt: TGTGCCAGCAGTGCTAGCGGGAGGATCAATGAGCAGTTCTTC
j_gene: TRBJ1-1; abundance: .; d_gene: TRBD1; v_gene: TRBV5-4; CDR3aa: CASSLENRGVLSEAFF; CDR3nt: TGTGCCAGCAGCTTGGAGAACAGGGGCGTTTTATCTGAAGCTTTCTTT
j_gene: TRBJ1-5; abundance: .; d_gene: .; v_gene: TRBV5-1; CDR3aa: CASSLDESRGQPQHF; CDR3nt: TGCGCCAGCAGCCTCGACGAGTCCCGGGGTCAGCCCCAGCATTTT
j_gene: TRBJ1-2; abundance: few; d_gene: .; v_gene: TRBV7-3; CDR3aa: CASSLTGSPNKGYTF; CDR3nt: TGTGCCAGCAGCTTAACCGGGAGCCCTAATAAGGGCTACACCTTC
j_gene: TRBJ1-5; abundance: .; d_gene: TRBD1; v_gene: TRBV2; CDR3aa: CASNRGGYQPQHF; CDR3nt: TGTGCCAGCAACAGGGGAGGGTATCAGCCCCAGCATTTT
j_gene: TRBJ2-1; abundance: .; d_gene: .; v_gene: TRBV7-2; CDR3aa: CASRPFGGLSSYNEQFF; CDR3nt: TGTGCCAGCCGCCCCTTTGGGGGCCTAAGCTCCTACAATGAGCAGTTCTTC
j_gene: TRBJ1-1; abundance: many; d_gene: .; v_gene: TRBV2; CDR3aa: CASSEGPLTFAEAFF; CDR3nt: TGTGCCAGCAGTGAAGGGCCATTAACTTTCGCTGAAGCTTTCTTT
j_gene: TRBJ1-1; abundance: .; d_gene: TRBD1; v_gene: TRBV7-9; CDR3aa: CASSARQGALNTEAFF; CDR3nt: TGTGCCAGCAGCGCGAGACAGGGGGCTTTGAACACTGAAGCTTTCTTT
j_gene: TRBJ2-3; abundance: .; d_gene: TRBD2; v_gene: TRBV4-2; CDR3aa: CASSQDSGRATDTQYF; CDR3nt: TGTGCCAGCAGCCAAGATAGCGGGAGGGCCACAGATACGCAGTATTTT
j_gene: TRBJ1-4; abundance: .; d_gene: .; v_gene: TRBV28; CDR3aa: CASRSGTDHEKLFF; CDR3nt: TGTGCCAGCAGGTCCGGGACGGACCATGAAAAACTGTTTTTT
j_gene: TRBJ2-7; abundance: few; d_gene: .; v_gene: TRBV27; CDR3aa: CASSPLGAGAYEQYF; CDR3nt: TGTGCCAGCAGCCCATTAGGGGCAGGGGCCTACGAGCAGTACTTC